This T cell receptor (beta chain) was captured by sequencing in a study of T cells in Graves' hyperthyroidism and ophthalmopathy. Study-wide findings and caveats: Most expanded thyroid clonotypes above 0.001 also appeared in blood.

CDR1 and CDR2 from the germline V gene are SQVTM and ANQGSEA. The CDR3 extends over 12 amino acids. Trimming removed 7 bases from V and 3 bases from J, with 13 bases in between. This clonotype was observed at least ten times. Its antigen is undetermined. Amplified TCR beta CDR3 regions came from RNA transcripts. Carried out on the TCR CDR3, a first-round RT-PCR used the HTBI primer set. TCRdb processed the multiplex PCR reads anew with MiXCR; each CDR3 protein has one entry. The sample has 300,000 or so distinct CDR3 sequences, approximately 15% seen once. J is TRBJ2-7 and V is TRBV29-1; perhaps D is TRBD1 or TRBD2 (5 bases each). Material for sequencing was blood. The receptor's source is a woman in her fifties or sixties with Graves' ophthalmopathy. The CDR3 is CSGGFSNYEQYF. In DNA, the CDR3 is TGCAGCGGGGGGTTCTCAAACTACGAGCAGTACTTC.